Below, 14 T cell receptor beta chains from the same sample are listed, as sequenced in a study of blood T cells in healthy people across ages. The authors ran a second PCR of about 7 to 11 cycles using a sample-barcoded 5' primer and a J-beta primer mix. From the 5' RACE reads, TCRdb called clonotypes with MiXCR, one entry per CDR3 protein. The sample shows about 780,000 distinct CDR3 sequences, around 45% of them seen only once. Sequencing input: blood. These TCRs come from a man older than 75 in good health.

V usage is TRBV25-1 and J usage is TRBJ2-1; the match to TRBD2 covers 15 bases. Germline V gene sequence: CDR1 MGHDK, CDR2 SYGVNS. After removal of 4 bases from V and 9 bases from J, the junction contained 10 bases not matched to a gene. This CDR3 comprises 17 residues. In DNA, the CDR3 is TGTGCCAGCAGTGGCTCCTTCGGACTAGCGGGGGGGGGTGAGCAGTTCTTC. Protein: CASSGSFGLAGGGEQFF. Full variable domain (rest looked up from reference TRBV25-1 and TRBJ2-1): EADIYQTPRYLVIGTGKKITLECSQTMGHDKMYWYQQDPGMELHLIHYSYGVNSTEKGDLSSESTVSRIRTEHFPLTLESARPSHTSQYLCASSGSFGLAGGGEQFFGPGTRLTVL.

The CDR3 nucleotides are TGCAGTGCTACCTCATACGACAATGAGCAGTACTTC. Translating it yields CSATSYDNEQYF. V is TRBV20-1 and J is TRBJ2-5; no clear D. Trimming left V 4 bases short and J 11 bases short, with 17 bases between. The CDR3 has 12 amino acids. Germline CDR1 is DFQATT and CDR2 is SNEGSKA (reference sequence).

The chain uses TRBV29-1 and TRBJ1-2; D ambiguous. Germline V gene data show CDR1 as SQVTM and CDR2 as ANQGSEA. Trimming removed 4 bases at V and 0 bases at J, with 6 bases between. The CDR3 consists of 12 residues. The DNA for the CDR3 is TGCAGCGTTGCGCCCACTAACTATGGCTACACCTTC. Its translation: CSVAPTNYGYTF.

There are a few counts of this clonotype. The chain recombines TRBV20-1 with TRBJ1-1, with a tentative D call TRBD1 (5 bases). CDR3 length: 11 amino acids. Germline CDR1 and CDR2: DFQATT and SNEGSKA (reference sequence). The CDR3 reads CSATANTEAFF. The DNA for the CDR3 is TGCAGCGCGACAGCGAACACTGAAGCTTTCTTT.

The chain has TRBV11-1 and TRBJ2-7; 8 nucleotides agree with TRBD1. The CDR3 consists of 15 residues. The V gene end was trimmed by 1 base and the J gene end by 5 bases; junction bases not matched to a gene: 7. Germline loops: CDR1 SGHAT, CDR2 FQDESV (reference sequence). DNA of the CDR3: TGTGCCAGCAGCTTAGACTGGACAGGGTCCCACGAGCAGTACTTC. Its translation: CASSLDWTGSHEQYF.

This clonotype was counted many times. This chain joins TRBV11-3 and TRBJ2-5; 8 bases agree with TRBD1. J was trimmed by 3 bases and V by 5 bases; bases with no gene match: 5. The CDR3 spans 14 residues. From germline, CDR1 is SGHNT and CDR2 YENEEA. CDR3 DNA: TGTGCCAGCAGCCTCAGACAGGGGAAAGAGACCCAGTACTTC. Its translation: CASSLRQGKETQYF.

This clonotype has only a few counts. The CDR3 region has the DNA TGTGCCAGCAGCTTGCAACCGAACACCGGGGAGCTGTTTTTT. Translated: CASSLQPNTGELFF. The chain uses TRBV11-2 and TRBJ2-2; D call uncertain. V lost 3 bases, J lost 0 bases, and 5 bases lay in between. CDR1 is SGHAT and CDR2 is FQNNGV in the germline V gene. The CDR3 contains 14 residues.

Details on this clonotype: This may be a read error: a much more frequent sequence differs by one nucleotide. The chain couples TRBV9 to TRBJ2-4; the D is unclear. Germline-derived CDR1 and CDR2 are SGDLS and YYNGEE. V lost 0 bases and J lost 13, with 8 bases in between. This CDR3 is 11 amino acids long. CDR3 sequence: CASSVDYGQYF. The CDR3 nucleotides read TGTGCCAGCAGCGTAGACTACGGGCAGTACTTC.

CDR3: CASSQDFGANTQYF. CDR3 DNA: TGTGCCAGCAGCCAAGATTTCGGGGCCAATACGCAGTATTTT. The chain has TRBV14 and TRBJ2-3; D could derive from TRBD1 or TRBD2 (5 bases each). Germline lookup yields CDR1 SGHDN and CDR2 FVKESK. This CDR3 is built from 14 residues. The V and J ends lost 0 bases and 7 bases respectively, with 11 bases between them.

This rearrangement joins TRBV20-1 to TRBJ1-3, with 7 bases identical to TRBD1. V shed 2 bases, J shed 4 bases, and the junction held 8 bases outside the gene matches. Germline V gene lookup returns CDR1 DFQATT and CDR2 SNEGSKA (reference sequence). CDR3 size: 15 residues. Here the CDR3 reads CSARPQQGPGNTIYF. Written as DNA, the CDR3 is TGCAGTGCTAGACCTCAACAGGGGCCCGGAAACACCATATATTTT.

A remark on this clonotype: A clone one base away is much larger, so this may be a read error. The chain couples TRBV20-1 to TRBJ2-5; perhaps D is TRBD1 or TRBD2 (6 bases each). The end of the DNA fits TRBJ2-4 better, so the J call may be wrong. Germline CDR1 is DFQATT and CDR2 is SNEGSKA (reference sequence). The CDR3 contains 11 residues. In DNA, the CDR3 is TGCAATGCATACCGGGGGCGCATTCAGTACTTC. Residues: CNAYRGRIQYF.

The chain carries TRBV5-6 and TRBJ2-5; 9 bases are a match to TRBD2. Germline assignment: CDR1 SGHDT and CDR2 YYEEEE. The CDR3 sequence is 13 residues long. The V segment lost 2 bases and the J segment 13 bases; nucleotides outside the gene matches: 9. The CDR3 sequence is CASSFTAGGPRYF. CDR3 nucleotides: TGTGCCAGCAGCTTTACGGCGGGAGGGCCTAGGTACTTC.

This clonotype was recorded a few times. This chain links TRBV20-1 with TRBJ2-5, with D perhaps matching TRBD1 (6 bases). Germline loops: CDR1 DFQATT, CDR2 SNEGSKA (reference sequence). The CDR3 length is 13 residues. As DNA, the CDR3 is TGCACCGCAGGGCCGGGCAGGGGAGAGACCCAGTACTTC. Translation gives CTAGPGRGETQYF.

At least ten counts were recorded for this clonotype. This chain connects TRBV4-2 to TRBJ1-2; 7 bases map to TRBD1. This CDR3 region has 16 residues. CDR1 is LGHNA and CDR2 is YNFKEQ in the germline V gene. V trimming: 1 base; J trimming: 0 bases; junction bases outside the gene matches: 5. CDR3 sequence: CASSQGGQISNYGYTF. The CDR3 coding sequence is TGTGCCAGCAGCCAAGGGGGACAGATCTCTAACTATGGCTACACCTTC.